This T cell receptor beta chain was recorded in a study of blood T cells in healthy people across ages. Next came a second PCR, run for about 7 to 11 cycles, which used a sample-barcoded 5' primer along with a J-beta primer mix. In TCRdb, the 5' RACE reads were re-called with MiXCR into one record per CDR3 protein. The data hold some 1,000,000 distinct CDR3 sequences, with around 27% observed a single time. The sample holds a few counts of this clonotype. The CDR3 is 12 amino acids. Germline assignment: CDR1 SEHNR and CDR2 FQNEAQ (reference sequence). Trimming took off 10 bases at V and 9 bases at J, with 16 bases between the two ends. The data also belong to a second study, concerning T cells of mothers and their children.

Material: blood. This TCR derives from a girl aged 2 to 10 in good health. The chain combines TRBV7-9 with TRBJ2-4; D not certain. CDR3 coding DNA: TGTGCCATTGATCCCGGTAATAGCATTCAGTACTTC. Translated: CAIDPGNSIQYF. The whole variable domain, remainder taken from reference TRBV7-9 and TRBJ2-4, is DTGVSQNPRHKITKRGQNVTFRCDPISEHNRLYWYRQTLGQGPEFLTYFQNEAQLEKSRLLSDRFSAERPKGSFSTLEIQRTEQGDSAMYLCAIDPGNSIQYFGAGTRLSVL.